These 30 T cell receptor beta chains were all obtained from the same sample, sequenced in a study of OX40 agonist ivuxolimab in advanced cancers. The assay was immunoSEQ multiplex PCR, and TCRdb's table has in-frame clones only and misses some. The sample includes tens of thousands of clones, 80% to 90% of them seen just once. The source material was CD4+ or CD8+ T cells sorted from blood, sampled in a trial of the OX40 agonist ivuxolimab. The receptors here all came from an adult with an advanced solid tumor such as melanoma, head and neck, liver or kidney cancer.

The chain couples TRBV7-9 to TRBJ1-4; the D gene is possibly TRBD1 (5 bases). The CDR3 is 16 residues long. The V end was cut by 3 bases, the J end by 4 bases, with 15 bases between. CDR1 SEHNR and CDR2 FQNEAQ come from the germline V gene (reference sequence). This CDR3 reads CASSFERGVLNEKLFF. The CDR3 DNA reads as TGTGCCAGCAGCTTTGAGAGGGGAGTCCTTAATGAAAAACTGTTTTTT.

The chain joins TRBV29-1 to TRBJ1-4; 7 bases match TRBD1. Looked up from germline, CDR1 is SQVTM and CDR2 is ANQGSEA. J lost 6 bases, V lost 6 bases, and 4 bases had no gene match. CDR3 length: 12 residues. CDR3 in DNA: TGCAGCGTGAGGGGGCTTGATGAAAAACTGTTTTTT. It is translated as CSVRGLDEKLFF.

The chain employs TRBV6-6 and TRBJ2-7, with D perhaps matching TRBD1 (6 bases). The CDR3 extends over 15 amino acids. Germline values: CDR1 MNHNY, CDR2 SVGAGI (reference sequence). Trimming stripped 6 bases from V and 2 bases from J, with 17 bases between. The CDR3 DNA reads TGTGCCAGCAGGGGTAGGACAGTTGCCACCTACGAGCAGTACTTC. Encoded protein: CASRGRTVATYEQYF.

This clone appeared a single time. The CDR3 loop is CASRPGSNTMNTEAFF. The CDR3 DNA reads TGTGCCAGCAGGCCCGGGTCCAACACGATGAACACTGAAGCTTTCTTT. The gene calls are TRBV6-6 and TRBJ1-1; D ambiguous. The CDR3 consists of 16 residues. Germline CDR1 is MNHNY and CDR2 is SVGAGI (reference sequence). Trimming took 6 bases from V and 0 from J, leaving 17 bases between them.

The V and J genes are TRBV20-1 and TRBJ1-2; no clear D gene. There are 11 residues in the CDR3. Germline-derived CDR1 and CDR2 are DFQATT and SNEGSKA (reference sequence). V dropped 3 bases and J dropped 8 bases, with 10 bases sitting between them. The CDR3 DNA follows: TGCAGTGCTAGGTTGTCTGGAGGCTACACCTTC. Encoded protein: CSARLSGGYTF.

The chain uses TRBV27 and TRBJ1-1, with 7 bases identical to TRBD1. This CDR3 comprises 16 residues. The trim removed 6 bases at V and 0 bases at J, leaving 10 bases unmatched. CDR1 is MNHEY and CDR2 is SMNVEV in the germline V gene (reference sequence). The chain's CDR3 is CASSNPTGLMNTEAFF. The DNA for the CDR3 is TGTGCCAGCAGCAACCCGACAGGGTTAATGAACACTGAAGCTTTCTTT.

The chain couples TRBV5-6 to TRBJ1-2; 9 bases fit TRBD1. Germline-derived CDR1 and CDR2 are SGHDT and YYEEEE. CDR3 length: 14 amino acids. V was pared by 5 bases and J by 3 bases, with 5 bases of the junction left unmatched. CDR3 amino acids: CASRDDRGYYGYTF. In DNA, the CDR3 is TGTGCCAGCAGGGACGACAGGGGGTACTATGGCTACACCTTC.

J is TRBJ2-7 and V is TRBV6-1; possible D gene TRBD2, 6 bases. The CDR3 contains 14 residues. CDR1 MNHNS and CDR2 SASEGT come from the germline V gene. V was pared by 7 bases and J by 2 bases, with 15 bases between. The CDR3 DNA sequence: TGTGCCAGCATCTCGGGCGGGATACCCTACGAGCAGTACTTC. This sequence encodes CASISGGIPYEQYF.

J is TRBJ1-2 and V is TRBV5-1; D gene uncertain. This CDR3 is built from 14 residues. CDR1 is SGHRS and CDR2 is YFSETQ in the germline V gene. V was trimmed by 0 bases and J by 6 bases, leaving 12 bases between them. CDR3 loop: CASSLASLRDGYTF. For the CDR3, the DNA is TGCGCCAGCAGCTTGGCCTCATTAAGGGATGGCTACACCTTC.

The chain employs TRBV27 and TRBJ2-7; 11 bases line up with TRBD2. CDR1 and CDR2 from the germline V gene are MNHEY and SMNVEV (reference sequence). The junction had 5 bases not matched to a gene; V was cut back by 6 bases and J by 4 bases. The length of the CDR3 is 14 residues. CDR3: CASSLLAGVYEQYF. The CDR3 DNA reads TGTGCCAGCAGCCTACTAGCGGGAGTATACGAGCAGTACTTC.

This chain joins TRBV6-1 and TRBJ2-3; D might be TRBD1 (6 bases). This CDR3 has 15 amino acids. CDR1 MNHNS and CDR2 SASEGT come from the germline V gene. Trimming took off 1 base at V and 2 bases at J, with 10 bases between the two ends. CDR3 DNA sequence: TGTGCCAGCAGTGAAGGACAGGTAGCCACAGATACGCAGTATTTT. Its protein product is CASSEGQVATDTQYF.

The gene calls are TRBV7-2 and TRBJ2-6; TRBD1 matches at 7 bases. Germline values: CDR1 SGHTA, CDR2 FQGNSA. After removal of 5 bases from V and 2 bases from J, the junction contained 9 bases not matched to a gene. This CDR3 spans 17 amino acids. In nucleotides, the CDR3 is TGTGCCAGCAGCCCGGGACAGTTACTGACTGGGGCCAACGTCCTGACTTTC. Its translation: CASSPGQLLTGANVLTF.

J is TRBJ1-2 and V is TRBV18; D is unclear. Germline lookup yields CDR1 KGHSH and CDR2 LQKENI. V was pared by 2 bases and J by 4 bases, with 11 bases between. The CDR3 contains 14 residues. The CDR3, as DNA: TGTGCCAGCTCACCAAGATACGAGGCCTATGGCTACACCTTC. It encodes CASSPRYEAYGYTF.

Remarks on this clone: Germline is not matched at one junction end, which may reflect a read error. The chain carries TRBV27 and TRBJ2-7; TRBD1 or TRBD2 may be the D gene (7 bases each). CDR1 is MNHEY and CDR2 is SMNVEV in the germline V gene (reference sequence). The length of the CDR3 is 14 residues. The CDR3 sequence is CASSFSRTGFGGDF. For the CDR3, the DNA is TGTGCCAGCAGTTTCAGTAGGACAGGTTTTGGGGGGGACTTC.

The rearrangement joins TRBV27 to TRBJ1-6; no clear D gene. V was shortened by 5 bases and J by 2 bases, with 1 base between the two germline ends. The CDR3 totals 12 residues. CDR1 and CDR2 (germline): MNHEY, SMNVEV (reference sequence). This CDR3 reads CASSTYNSPLHF. The CDR3 coding sequence is TGTGCCAGCAGTACCTATAATTCACCCCTCCACTTT.

This chain links TRBV5-1 with TRBJ1-4; D ambiguous. Germline CDR1 SGHRS, CDR2 YFSETQ. Trimming pared 0 bases from V and 10 bases from J, leaving 16 bases between. There are 15 residues in the CDR3. CDR3 DNA sequence: TGCGCCAGCAGCTTGGAACAGCCCTCTCATGGAAAACTGTTTTTT. Translating gives CASSLEQPSHGKLFF.

This rearrangement joins TRBV28 to TRBJ1-5, with D possibly TRBD1 on 6 matching bases. The CDR3 runs to 15 residues. V lost 6 bases and J 7 bases, leaving 19 bases between the germline ends. Germline loops: CDR1 MDHEN, CDR2 SYDVKM. The CDR3 sequence is CASSLGGAGRQPQHF. As DNA, the CDR3 is TGTGCCAGCAGCCTCGGGGGGGCAGGTAGACAGCCCCAGCATTTT.

This clone was counted a single time. In nucleotides, the CDR3 is TGTGCCAGCAGCCGTAAACCCGCGATGGGAAACACCGGGGAGCTGTTTTTT. Translation gives CASSRKPAMGNTGELFF. This chain joins TRBV4-2 and TRBJ2-2; unclear D gene. V was pared by 4 bases and J by 2 bases, with 17 bases between. Germline V gene sequence: CDR1 LGHNA, CDR2 YNFKEQ. The length of the CDR3 is 17 residues.

The gene calls are TRBV4-1 and TRBJ2-2; the D gene is possibly TRBD1 (5 bases). Trimming shortened V by 5 bases and J by 5 bases, and 15 bases separated the two germline ends. The CDR3 extends over 15 amino acids. Germline CDR1 reads MGHRA; CDR2 reads YSYEKL. The CDR3, as DNA: TGCGCCAGCAGCGCAGGGTCGGGCCTGACCGGGGAGCTGTTTTTT. This translates into CASSAGSGLTGELFF.

The chain employs TRBV6-5 and TRBJ1-1; the D gene is possibly TRBD1 (5 bases). The CDR3 is made up of 14 amino acids. Deletions cut 1 base from V and 3 bases from J, with 9 bases between. Per the germline V gene, CDR1 is MNHEY and CDR2 is SVGAGI. CDR3 loop: CASSYWGEDTEAFF. The CDR3 region has the DNA TGTGCCAGCAGTTACTGGGGGGAGGACACTGAAGCTTTCTTT.

V gene TRBV7-9 combines with J gene TRBJ2-4; D call uncertain. The CDR3 consists of 15 residues. V was clipped by 2 bases and J by 8 bases, with 16 bases between them. Germline CDR1 and CDR2: SEHNR and FQNEAQ (reference sequence). The CDR3 spells CASSLLGPHMDIQYF. The CDR3 coding sequence is TGTGCCAGCAGCTTACTAGGCCCGCACATGGACATTCAGTACTTC.

V usage is TRBV7-2 and J usage is TRBJ1-2; D might be TRBD1 (6 bases). The germline CDR1 and CDR2 sequences are SGHTA and FQGNSA. CDR3 length: 14 amino acids. V was clipped by 5 bases and J by 0 bases, with 10 bases between them. CDR3 DNA: TGTGCCAGCAGCCCCCAGGGGTCTAACTATGGCTACACCTTC. Translated: CASSPQGSNYGYTF.

This chain connects TRBV11-1 to TRBJ1-1; 9 bases are shared with TRBD1. V trimming: 1 base; J trimming: 4 bases; junction bases outside the gene matches: 10. Germline values: CDR1 SGHAT, CDR2 FQDESV (reference sequence). This CDR3 region has 17 residues. CDR3 sequence (DNA): TGTGCCAGCAGCTTAGGGGACAGGGTCGTCATGAGCACTGAAGCTTTCTTT. Its protein product is CASSLGDRVVMSTEAFF.

The V gene is TRBV18, the J gene TRBJ2-7; D gene uncertain. From germline, CDR1 is KGHSH and CDR2 LQKENI. The CDR3 has 10 amino acids. The V end lost 11 bases, the J end lost 5 bases, and 10 bases lay between the germline ends. CDR3: CAPQRDEQYF. The CDR3 region has the DNA TGTGCCCCCCAAAGGGACGAGCAGTACTTC.

The chain recombines TRBV6-6 with TRBJ2-1; no firm D call. Trimming removed 4 bases from V and 9 bases from J, with 7 bases in between. CDR3 size: 11 residues. Germline CDR1 is MNHNY and CDR2 is SVGAGI (reference sequence). In DNA form, the CDR3 reads TGTGCCAGCAGTTCGCTAGGTGAGCAGTTCTTC. Residues: CASSSLGEQFF.

The V and J genes are TRBV2 and TRBJ1-1; TRBD1 agrees at 9 bases. The CDR3 is made up of 13 amino acids. With 10 bases clipped from V and 0 bases from J, the junction kept 3 bases outside the gene matches. The germline V gene encodes CDR1 SNHLY and CDR2 FYNNEI. The CDR3 nucleotides read TGTGCCACAAGGGACAGGGTGAACACTGAAGCTTTCTTT. Its protein product is CATRDRVNTEAFF.

This rearrangement joins TRBV7-3 to TRBJ2-6, with D possibly matching TRBD1 (5 bases). The CDR3 has 13 amino acids. V was cut by 8 bases and J by 6 bases, with 11 bases left in between. CDR1 and CDR2 (germline): SGHTA, FQGTGA. This chain's CDR3 is CASAGPEANVLTF. Here the CDR3 DNA reads TGTGCCAGCGCAGGGCCGGAGGCCAACGTCCTGACTTTC.

On this clone itself: One end of the junction fails to match germline, which may point to a read error. V usage is TRBV28 and J usage is TRBJ2-2; possibly TRBD1 for D (5 bases). Germline V lookup: CDR1 MDHEN, CDR2 SYDVKM. The length of the CDR3 is 15 residues. CDR3 sequence (DNA): TGCGCCAGCCGTAGTGGCAGGGCGAACACCGGGGAGCTGTTTTTT. This gives the protein CASRSGRANTGELFF.

This sequence joins TRBV4-2 and TRBJ1-2; D call uncertain. The CDR3 is 14 amino acids. The V and J ends lost 5 bases and 4 bases respectively, with 14 bases between them. In germline, CDR1 is LGHNA, CDR2 YNFKEQ. Written as DNA, the CDR3 is TGTGCCAGCAGCGTGGGCGAGGCCAGCTATGGCTACACCTTC. This encodes CASSVGEASYGYTF.

This chain uses TRBV9 with TRBJ1-2; the D is unclear. The CDR3 contains 12 residues. CDR1 is SGDLS, CDR2 YYNGEE, per germline. Trimming removed 2 bases from V and 2 bases from J, with 4 bases in between. CDR3 DNA: TGTGCCAGCAGCGTCCCGAACTATGGCTACACCTTC. It is translated as CASSVPNYGYTF.